This entry concerns a single T cell receptor beta chain. Its cognate antigen is unknown. Study processing details: Sequence data from immunoSEQ were junction-only and lacked quality scores; consequently, filtering differed. The table came from immunoSEQ multiplex PCR; TCRdb's copy has only in-frame clones and leaves some out. For V, J and clone size, that table is used; D and trimming come from the DNA. The table records roughly 2,000,000 clones, about 94% of them present only once. Naive CD8 cells were CD45RO-negative, positively selected for CCR7, excluding terminally differentiated effector memory CD45RA+ cells. All of the donors resided in Nashville, Tennessee, and each was a Caucasian adult. This specimen comes from a study of shared clonotypes between healthy human individuals. Study-wide points: Sampling used blood alone; tissue repertoires probably differ. In several donors, 4.5% to 5.5% of naive CD4 clonotypes appeared in common.

Germline loops: CDR1 GTSNPN, CDR2 SVGIG (reference sequence). V trimming: 2 bases; J trimming: 1 base; junction bases outside the gene matches: 7. The CDR3 has 16 residues. The chain recombines TRBV30 with TRBJ2-7, with 11 bases aligning to TRBD2. The specimen sequenced was naive CD8+ T cells from PBMCs. The receptor was isolated from a young man in good health. Some clones in this sample may be carry-over from other donors' samples. CDR3 residues: CAWSPPGLAVSYEQYF. The CDR3 nucleotides read TGTGCCTGGAGTCCTCCGGGACTAGCGGTGTCCTACGAGCAGTACTTC.